This T cell receptor beta chain was retrieved from a study of a mutant IDH1 vaccine in newly diagnosed glioma. As regards this clone: Its matching antigen is unknown.

Time point here: week 23, last vaccination. All doses held 300 ug of mutant IDH1 20-mer peptide, with topical imiquimod. The astrocytomas were IDH1-mutant, ATRX-negative, and WHO grade 3 or 4. Generated by immunoSEQ multiplex PCR, the TCRdb table keeps only in-frame clones and is missing some. The sample shows approximately 28,000 clones, 75% to 90% of them seen only once. The starting material was PBMCs, obtained from a glioma patient whose treatment included an IDH1 peptide vaccine. The receptor comes from a woman younger than 35 with glioma.

CDR3 DNA: TGTGCCAGCAGCTTGAAAGCGGGGGCCTACGAGCAGTACTTC. Residues: CASSLKAGAYEQYF. The V gene is TRBV5-8, the J gene TRBJ2-7, with TRBD2 matching 8 bases. V was pared by 1 base and J by 2 bases, with 2 bases of the junction left unmatched. The CDR3 covers 14 residues. Germline V CDR1 and CDR2: SGHTS, YDEGEE.